What follows describes a single T cell receptor beta chain. Antigen specificity is unknown. Both about-4-week and about-12-week second-dose recipients were combined. These data originate in a study of T cell responses to AZD1222 COVID-19 vaccine. Findings and limits, study-wide: A mostly white British donor set with more females was recruited, and clonal diversity was possibly underestimated. None of the repertoires were sampled until the peak T cell response had passed.

The CDR3 totals 11 residues. Germline CDR1 SGHTA, CDR2 FQGTGA. Trimming shortened V by 8 bases and J by 7 bases, and 12 bases separated the two germline ends. Sequencing was performed with immunoSEQ multiplex PCR; in TCRdb, only in-frame clones are kept and a portion is missing. The sample has tens of thousands of clones; 80% to 95% are singletons. This TCR derives from an adult who received the AZD1222 COVID-19 vaccine. Specimen: peripheral blood, collected 28 days after the second AZD1222 dose. This chain joins TRBV7-3 and TRBJ2-7; D is unclear. The DNA of the CDR3 is TGTGCCAGCCATCCTAGACGAGAGCAGTACTTC. Amino acid sequence: CASHPRREQYF. Looking up the rest from reference TRBV7-3 and TRBJ2-7 gives the full variable domain: GAGVSQTPSNKVTEKGKYVELRCDPISGHTALYWYRQSLGQGPEFLIYFQGTGAADDSGLPNDRFFAVRPEGSVSTLKIQRTERGDSAVYLCASHPRREQYFGPGTRLTVT.